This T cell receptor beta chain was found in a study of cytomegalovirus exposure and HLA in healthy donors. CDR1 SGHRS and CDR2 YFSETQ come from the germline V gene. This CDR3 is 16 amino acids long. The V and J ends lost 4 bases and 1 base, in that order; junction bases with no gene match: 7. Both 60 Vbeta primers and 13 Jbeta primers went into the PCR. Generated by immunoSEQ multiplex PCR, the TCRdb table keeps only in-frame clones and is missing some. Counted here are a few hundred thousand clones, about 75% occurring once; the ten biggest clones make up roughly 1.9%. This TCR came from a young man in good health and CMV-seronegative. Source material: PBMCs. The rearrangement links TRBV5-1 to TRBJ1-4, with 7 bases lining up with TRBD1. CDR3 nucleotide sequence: TGCGCCAGCAGCCACCGGACAGGAGGAACTAATGAAAAACTGTTTTTT. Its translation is CASSHRTGGTNEKLFF.